A single T cell receptor (beta chain) is shown here with its context. The data are from a study of shared clonotypes between healthy human individuals. The germline V gene encodes CDR1 SGHAT and CDR2 FQDESV (reference sequence). Trimming took 0 bases from V and 1 from J, leaving 10 bases between them. CDR3 length equals 16 residues. Profiled with immunoSEQ multiplex PCR; TCRdb holds only in-frame clones, not every one. The sample carries roughly 2.2 million clones, around 93% recorded once. The chain combines TRBV11-1 with TRBJ2-1; D might be TRBD1 (5 bases). The sequence came from a man younger than 30 in good health. Some clones in this sample may be carry-over from other donors' samples. The sequenced sample consisted of naive CD4+ T cells from PBMCs. Described subset: CD45RA+ positively selected. CDR3: CASSLAIRTSYNEQFF. Here the CDR3 DNA reads TGTGCCAGCAGCTTAGCCATCCGGACATCCTACAATGAGCAGTTCTTC.